The rows below give T cell receptor beta chains drawn from one sample of a study of OX40 agonist ivuxolimab in advanced cancers. Clones were sequenced by immunoSEQ multiplex PCR, and TCRdb holds only the in-frame ones, with some missing. The sample shows tens of thousands of clones, about 88% of them seen only once. Sequencing was performed on CD4+ or CD8+ T cells sorted from blood, taken in a trial of the OX40 agonist ivuxolimab. These receptors originate from an adult with an advanced solid tumor such as melanoma, head and neck, liver or kidney cancer. Each CDR3 is given with its conserved first and last residue. Fields, in order: V gene, J gene, clone size, D gene, CDR3 DNA, CDR3 protein. A D gene is named only where the DNA matches it firmly. Part of the rows lack a size; the others show once, few, many or a class for expanded clones.

v_call: TRBV7-8; j_call: TRBJ2-7; clone_size: few; d_call: TRBD1; cdr3_nt: TGTGCCAGCAGCTCACCGACGGCAGGGGGCTTCTACGAGCAGTACTTC; cdr3_aa: CASSSPTAGGFYEQYF
v_call: TRBV7-2; j_call: TRBJ1-4; clone_size: NA; d_call: NA; cdr3_nt: TGTGCCAGCAGCTTAGCGGTTGTCAGGGCGGAAAAACTGTTTTTT; cdr3_aa: CASSLAVVRAEKLFF
v_call: TRBV10-3; j_call: TRBJ2-1; clone_size: NA; d_call: NA; cdr3_nt: TGTGCCATCAGTGACCCCCACGACCCCGGCAACAATGAGCAGTTCTTC; cdr3_aa: CAISDPHDPGNNEQFF
v_call: TRBV28; j_call: TRBJ1-1; clone_size: NA; d_call: NA; cdr3_nt: TGTGCCAGCAGTTTACTTCGGCAGGTTGGCACTGAAGCTTTCTTT; cdr3_aa: CASSLLRQVGTEAFF
v_call: TRBV6-6; j_call: TRBJ2-1; clone_size: NA; d_call: NA; cdr3_nt: TGTGCCAGCACCGAGGGGTCCTCCTACAATGAGCAGTTCTTC; cdr3_aa: CASTEGSSYNEQFF
v_call: TRBV27; j_call: TRBJ2-7; clone_size: few; d_call: NA; cdr3_nt: TGTGCCAGCTCGAAGGAGGGCTCCTACGAGCAGTACTTC; cdr3_aa: CASSKEGSYEQYF
v_call: TRBV7-2; j_call: TRBJ2-6; clone_size: NA; d_call: NA; cdr3_nt: TGTGCCAGCAGCCTTGGGACTGGGGCCAACGTCCTGACTTTC; cdr3_aa: CASSLGTGANVLTF
v_call: TRBV5-1; j_call: TRBJ2-1; clone_size: NA; d_call: NA; cdr3_nt: TGCGCCAGCAGCTTCGGGTCAACCTACAATGAGCAGTTCTTC; cdr3_aa: CASSFGSTYNEQFF
v_call: TRBV5-1; j_call: TRBJ2-2; clone_size: NA; d_call: NA; cdr3_nt: TGCGCCAGCAGCTTGGGGGCGAACACCGGGGAGCTGTTTTTT; cdr3_aa: CASSLGANTGELFF
v_call: TRBV5-4; j_call: TRBJ2-1; clone_size: NA; d_call: NA; cdr3_nt: TGTGCCAGCAGCCCCCACCTCGCCCCGGAGGTCGATGAGCAGTTCTTC; cdr3_aa: CASSPHLAPEVDEQFF